The text below deals with one TCR beta chain. Its antigen remains unidentified. The sample originates from a study of cytomegalovirus exposure and HLA in healthy donors. Researchers ran the PCR with 60 Vbeta and 13 Jbeta primers. Assay used: immunoSEQ multiplex PCR; TCRdb lists only in-frame clones, some missing. This sample has about 190,000 clones; about 13% occur once, and the top ten carry approximately 7.8%. Study findings and constraints: The classifier was said to identify cytomegalovirus status with high specificity and sensitivity. As confirmed in vitro, three CMV-associated chains were specific for CMV antigens.

The CDR3 has 15 amino acids. Losses at the gene ends were 3 bases for V and 3 bases for J; bases not matched to a gene: 5. Germline V gives CDR1 SGHTA, CDR2 FQGTGA. This chain connects TRBV7-3 to TRBJ2-3; 8 bases are a match to TRBD1. Sequencing was carried out using PBMCs. This TCR came from a man between 45 and 60 years old in good health and CMV-seropositive. The CDR3 bases are TGTGCCAGCAGCTTGCAGACAGGGGAAACAGATACGCAGTATTTT. Its protein product is CASSLQTGETDTQYF.